The 30 T cell receptor beta chains below all came from one sample that was sequenced in a study of blood T cells in healthy people across ages. Through a sample-barcoded 5' primer and a J-beta primer mix, a second PCR was run for roughly 7 to 11 cycles. TCRdb re-called the 5' RACE reads with MiXCR, one entry per CDR3 protein. The sample lists hundreds of thousands of distinct CDR3 sequences; roughly 60% were seen once. The sample was blood. The receptors here all came from a man younger than 40 in good health.

This rearrangement joins TRBV5-1 to TRBJ1-4, with D possibly TRBD1 on 5 matching bases. This CDR3 has 15 residues. The V and J ends lost 0 bases and 4 bases respectively, with 10 bases between them. CDR1 is SGHRS and CDR2 is YFSETQ in the germline V gene. The CDR3 DNA reads as TGCGCCAGCAGCTTGGGGGACGGAGGTAATGAAAAACTGTTTTTT. Protein product: CASSLGDGGNEKLFF.

This clonotype was seen a handful of times. This chain connects TRBV4-2 to TRBJ2-1; D is perhaps TRBD2 (6 bases). V lost 1 base and J 1 base, leaving 8 bases between the germline ends. The CDR3 runs 15 residues. The V gene's germline CDR1 is LGHNA and CDR2 YNFKEQ. In nucleotides, the CDR3 is TGTGCCAGCAGCCAAGGACTAGAATCCTACAATGAGCAGTTCTTC. Its translation: CASSQGLESYNEQFF.

J is TRBJ1-1 and V is TRBV10-3; no reliable D call. Germline V CDR1 and CDR2: ENHRY, SYGVKD. The CDR3 contains 13 residues. The V gene lost 8 bases and the J gene lost 4 bases, with 14 bases spanning the gap. Here the CDR3 reads CAILVQGGTEAFF. DNA of the CDR3: TGTGCCATCCTAGTCCAAGGTGGCACTGAAGCTTTCTTT.

The CDR3 DNA sequence: TGTGCCACCGGACTAGCGGGATCCGTCAATGAGCAGTTCTTC. It codes for CATGLAGSVNEQFF. V is TRBV25-1 and J is TRBJ2-1; TRBD2 matches 12 bases. CDR1 and CDR2 (germline): MGHDK, SYGVNS. V gave up 10 bases and J gave up 6 bases; unmatched junction bases: 7. The CDR3 has 14 amino acids.

This chain connects TRBV7-8 to TRBJ2-3; D is uncertain. Trimming pared 4 bases from V and 7 bases from J, leaving 9 bases between. Germline CDR1 SGHVS, CDR2 FQNEAQ. The length of the CDR3 is 12 residues. CDR3 residues: CASSSVSNTQYF. As DNA, the CDR3 is TGTGCCAGCAGCTCCGTCTCAAATACGCAGTATTTT.

Only a few counts were recorded for this clonotype. The CDR3, as DNA: TGCAGTGCTAGAGATTCGGTGGGCGGGAGTTCCTACGAGCAGTACTTC. It encodes CSARDSVGGSSYEQYF. The chain joins TRBV20-1 to TRBJ2-7, with TRBD2 identical over 7 bases. V was pared by 0 bases and J by 1 base, with 9 bases of the junction left unmatched. The CDR3 loop spans 16 amino acids. CDR1 is DFQATT and CDR2 is SNEGSKA in the germline V gene (reference sequence).

The sample holds a few counts of this clonotype. This chain links TRBV29-1 with TRBJ2-6; D gene ambiguous. CDR3 size: 19 residues. Germline V gene lookup returns CDR1 SQVTM and CDR2 ANQGSEA. Trimming pared 4 bases from V and 2 bases from J, leaving 24 bases between. CDR3 nucleotide sequence: TGCAGCGTTGGACCGGGCAGCACGATGTCCCCTACTGGGGCCAACGTCCTGACTTTC. Translated, it gives CSVGPGSTMSPTGANVLTF.

A single count supports this clonotype. The J gene is TRBJ2-1, the V gene TRBV20-1; TRBD1 agrees at 8 bases. The V segment lost 4 bases and the J segment 6 bases; nucleotides outside the gene matches: 8. CDR1 is DFQATT, CDR2 SNEGSKA, per germline (reference sequence). CDR3 size: 14 residues. The chain's CDR3 is CSATPGQVPNEQFF. DNA for the CDR3: TGCAGTGCTACCCCGGGACAGGTCCCCAATGAGCAGTTCTTC.

The V call is TRBV3-1, the J call TRBJ1-1; perhaps TRBD1 as D (6 bases). Germline V gene lookup returns CDR1 LGHDT and CDR2 YNNKEL (reference sequence). CDR3 size: 15 residues. V gave up 7 bases and J gave up 2 bases, with 17 bases separating them. CDR3 bases: TGTGCCAGCACCGTCAGGGGCCTGCTTAACACTGAAGCTTTCTTT. This sequence encodes CASTVRGLLNTEAFF.

V usage is TRBV27 and J usage is TRBJ2-5; the D gene is possibly TRBD2 (6 bases). Trimming removed 3 bases from V and 0 bases from J, with 11 bases in between. CDR3 length equals 15 residues. Germline loops: CDR1 MNHEY, CDR2 SMNVEV (reference sequence). The CDR3 sequence: CASSFGGANQETQYF. In DNA form, the CDR3 reads TGTGCCAGCAGTTTTGGCGGGGCCAACCAAGAGACCCAGTACTTC.

The chain links TRBV29-1 to TRBJ2-7, with 12 bases identical to TRBD2. Near its end, the DNA agrees better with TRBJ2-5, so the J call may be wrong. Germline loops: CDR1 SQVTM, CDR2 ANQGSEA. CDR3 length: 15 residues. The CDR3 protein is CSVGTSGAVGETQYF. CDR3 DNA: TGCAGCGTTGGGACTAGCGGGGCCGTTGGGGAGACCCAGTACTTC.

This clonotype was picked up one time. This rearrangement joins TRBV4-1 to TRBJ2-4; TRBD2 is a possible D gene (6 bases). The J call could be wrong; TRBJ2-7 is a better fit for the DNA end. This CDR3 is 17 amino acids long. The germline V gene has CDR1 MGHRA and CDR2 YSYEKL. CDR3 coding DNA: TGCGCCAGCAGCCAATACGCCGAGGGGACTTTAACCTACGAGCAGTACTTC. This codes for CASSQYAEGTLTYEQYF.

The V and J genes are TRBV20-1 and TRBJ2-1; 8 bases fit TRBD2. Germline CDR1 and CDR2: DFQATT and SNEGSKA (reference sequence). The CDR3 covers 16 residues. V lost 3 bases, J lost 8 bases, and 15 bases stayed unmatched. For the CDR3, the DNA is TGCAGTGCTAGTAACCCATCCGGACTAGCCTTGTATGAGCAGTTCTTC. Protein: CSASNPSGLALYEQFF.

This chain uses TRBV20-1 with TRBJ2-7, with TRBD2 identical over 9 bases. Per germline, CDR1 DFQATT and CDR2 SNEGSKA (reference sequence). Trimming removed 6 bases from V and 4 bases from J; junction bases left unmatched: 19. CDR3 length: 17 amino acids. CDR3 in DNA: TGCAGTGCCCTTCAACACGTTCTAGCGGGGACTCCGTACGAGCAGTACTTC. Translation gives CSALQHVLAGTPYEQYF.

This chain joins TRBV6-5 and TRBJ1-2; tentative D call: TRBD1 (5 bases). The CDR3 has 15 residues. The V and J ends lost 7 bases and 8 bases respectively, with 23 bases between them. Germline loops: CDR1 MNHEY, CDR2 SVGAGI. The CDR3 DNA sequence: TGTGCCAGCAAAAGGAGCAGGGACCGGCTGGGGGGCTACACCTTC. Protein product: CASKRSRDRLGGYTF.

V gene TRBV3-1 combines with J gene TRBJ2-1; 9 positions match TRBD1. From germline, CDR1 is LGHDT and CDR2 YNNKEL (reference sequence). V lost 6 bases, J lost 5 bases, and 2 bases stayed unmatched. The CDR3 totals 13 residues. The CDR3 protein is CASRRTGDNEQFF. The CDR3 coding sequence is TGTGCCAGCAGACGGACAGGGGACAATGAGCAGTTCTTC.

The rearrangement uses TRBV10-3 and TRBJ2-3; perhaps TRBD2 as D (5 bases). V was clipped by 8 bases and J by 2 bases, with 14 bases between them. This CDR3 has 14 residues. CDR1 and CDR2 (germline): ENHRY, SYGVKD. Here the CDR3 DNA reads TGTGCCATCCGCGAAGCGGACCTCACAGATACGCAGTATTTT. Encoded protein: CAIREADLTDTQYF.

The chain links TRBV20-1 to TRBJ2-1; 8 nucleotides line up with TRBD1. Germline CDR1 and CDR2: DFQATT and SNEGSKA (reference sequence). V lost 5 bases and J lost 7; bases outside the gene matches: 13. This CDR3 is 15 amino acids long. The CDR3: CSASRGTGSGNEQFF. CDR3 nucleotide sequence: TGCAGTGCTTCAAGGGGGACAGGTTCGGGGAATGAGCAGTTCTTC.

The chain has TRBV21-1 and TRBJ2-2; the table gives TRBD2 as D, unverified against the DNA. TRBV21-1 is classified as a pseudogene. The CDR3 runs 17 residues. DNA for the CDR3: TGTGCCAGCAGTCAAATAACCGGGACTAGCAACACCGGGGAGCTGTTTTTT. It codes for CASSQITGTSNTGELFF.

This clonotype occurred a few times. The chain recombines TRBV7-2 with TRBJ1-2, with D unresolved. Germline assignment: CDR1 SGHTA and CDR2 FQGNSA. Deletions cut 0 bases from V and 3 bases from J, with 5 bases between. This CDR3 spans 13 amino acids. CDR3 region: CASSLALDYGYTF. The CDR3 DNA reads TGTGCCAGCAGCTTAGCGTTGGACTATGGCTACACCTTC.

CDR3: CASSIQPNIQYF. The CDR3 bases are TGTGCCAGCAGCATCCAACCGAATATTCAGTACTTC. V usage is TRBV7-8 and J usage is TRBJ2-4; D is undetermined. V lost 5 bases to trimming and J lost 10 bases, with 12 bases between them. This CDR3 is 12 amino acids long. The germline CDR1 and CDR2 sequences are SGHVS and FQNEAQ.

This clonotype was counted between two and nine times. The chain links TRBV14 to TRBJ1-2; 7 bases fit TRBD1. CDR1 and CDR2 from the germline V gene are SGHDN and FVKESK. The CDR3 loop spans 13 amino acids. The V segment lost 4 bases and the J segment 4 bases; nucleotides outside the gene matches: 3. CDR3 DNA sequence: TGTGCCAGCAGCCCTTGGGACAGCTATGGCTACACCTTC. Encoded protein: CASSPWDSYGYTF.

As regards this clonotype: A single base separates this from a much larger clone, so it may be a read error. The rearrangement links TRBV12-3 or TRBV12-4 to TRBJ2-2; D is unclear. The length of the CDR3 is 11 residues. Trimming took off 6 bases at V and 3 bases at J, with 2 bases between the two ends. The CDR3 DNA reads as TGTGCCAGCAGATACACCGGGGAGCTGTTTTTT. Residues: CASRYTGELFF.

The chain joins TRBV7-2 to TRBJ2-2, with TRBD2 matching 7 bases. The CDR3 extends over 16 amino acids. CDR1 SGHTA and CDR2 FQGNSA come from the germline V gene. V dropped 6 bases and J dropped 1; count of bases not matched to a gene: 8. The DNA of the CDR3 is TGTGCCAGCAGTTCCCCTAGCGGAAGGAACACCGGGGAGCTGTTTTTT. Its translation: CASSSPSGRNTGELFF.

This clonotype came up a few times. This chain links TRBV20-1 with TRBJ2-3, with TRBD2 matching 7 bases. The V segment lost 8 bases and the J segment 6 bases; nucleotides outside the gene matches: 5. The CDR3 has 11 residues. Per germline, CDR1 DFQATT and CDR2 SNEGSKA (reference sequence). The CDR3 sequence is CSLLAPDTQYF. CDR3 nucleotide sequence: TGCAGTCTACTAGCGCCGGATACGCAGTATTTT.

The chain links TRBV6-1 to TRBJ2-3; no clear D gene. The CDR3 runs 11 residues. The germline V gene encodes CDR1 MNHNS and CDR2 SASEGT. V was clipped by 3 bases and J by 10 bases, with 8 bases between them. The CDR3 DNA reads as TGTGCCAGCAGTGAGACTTATGCGCAGTATTTT. It translates to CASSETYAQYF.

This clonotype has just a few counts. The CDR3 region is CASRPGQSSYNEQFF. In nucleotides, the CDR3 is TGTGCCAGCAGGCCCGGACAGAGCTCCTACAATGAGCAGTTCTTC. The V call is TRBV27, the J call TRBJ2-1; weak D call: TRBD1 (6 bases). V gave up 6 bases and J gave up 0 bases, with 12 bases separating them. The CDR3 sequence is 15 residues long. The germline V gene encodes CDR1 MNHEY and CDR2 SMNVEV (reference sequence).

The J gene is TRBJ2-3, the V gene TRBV3-1; TRBD2 is a possible D gene (6 bases). Deletions cut 1 base from V and 7 bases from J, with 15 bases between. Germline CDR1 is LGHDT and CDR2 is YNNKEL (reference sequence). CDR3 length equals 15 residues. CDR3 region: CASSQARRDRNTQYF. CDR3 nucleotide sequence: TGTGCCAGCAGCCAAGCGAGGCGGGATCGAAATACGCAGTATTTT.

A few counts support this clonotype. The chain employs TRBV6-5 and TRBJ2-1; possible D gene TRBD2, 7 bases. The germline CDR1 and CDR2 sequences are MNHEY and SVGAGI. Trimming pared 5 bases from V and 12 bases from J, leaving 26 bases between. This CDR3 has 16 amino acids. The CDR3 loop reads CASSTPSGTTLQGQFF. CDR3 nucleotides: TGTGCCAGCAGTACTCCCTCCGGGACTACACTACAGGGGCAGTTCTTC.

The V call is TRBV4-2, the J call TRBJ2-1; TRBD2 matches 9 bases. V trimming: 0 bases; J trimming: 15 bases; junction bases outside the gene matches: 12. Per germline, CDR1 LGHNA and CDR2 YNFKEQ. This CDR3 region has 15 residues. CDR3 residues: CASSQDRTSDTWLFF. CDR3 nucleotides: TGTGCCAGCAGCCAAGATAGGACTAGCGATACATGGCTGTTCTTC.